These 22 T cell receptor beta chains share one sample of origin, sequenced in a study of T cells after posttransplantation cyclophosphamide. Busulfan-fludarabine conditioning, marrow transplant, and cyclophosphamide on days +3 and +4 were administered. Sequenced by immunoSEQ multiplex PCR; TCRdb stores in-frame clones only, minus some. The sample shows 3,700 or so clones, none of them appearing just once. The specimen comprised PBMCs, sampled after allogeneic stem cell transplant with posttransplant cyclophosphamide. These TCRs come from a female patient aged 18 to 29 who received an allogeneic stem cell transplant from an unrelated donor, was CMV-positive, and had acute GVHD only. Some T cells may possibly be graft donor cells.

This clone occurred many times. This chain links TRBV6-4 with TRBJ2-3; D may be TRBD1 (6 bases). The V and J ends lost 6 bases and 0 bases respectively, with 13 bases between them. This CDR3 is 15 amino acids long. CDR1 MRHNA and CDR2 SNTAGT come from the germline V gene. CDR3 region: CASRAQGFSTDTQYF. As DNA, the CDR3 is TGTGCCAGCAGGGCACAGGGTTTTAGCACAGATACGCAGTATTTT.

In its sample, this clone was seen many times. V and J are TRBV10-2 and TRBJ2-2; no reliable D call. Germline loops: CDR1 WSHSY, CDR2 SAAADI. V was shortened by 4 bases and J by 11 bases, with 11 bases between the two germline ends. There are 12 residues in the CDR3. The CDR3 nucleotides are TGCGCCAGCAGTGTAGAGTTTCTAGAGCTGTTTTTT. Its protein product is CASSVEFLELFF.

In this sample, this clone turned up many times. The CDR3 DNA reads as TGTGCCAGCAGCTTATTTCTTAGTGGTAGCGGGAGGGAAAACATTCAGTACTTC. Translated, it gives CASSLFLSGSGRENIQYF. The rearrangement uses TRBV7-9 and TRBJ2-4, with 11 positions matching TRBD2. Trimming at V came to 2 bases and at J to 5 bases, leaving 11 bases not matched to a gene. CDR1 and CDR2 (germline): SEHNR, FQNEAQ (reference sequence). The CDR3 covers 18 residues.

This chain joins TRBV5-1 and TRBJ2-5; TRBD2 matches at 11 bases. Trimming removed 2 bases from V and 1 base from J; junction bases left unmatched: 1. Germline V gene sequence: CDR1 SGHRS, CDR2 YFSETQ. This CDR3 is 15 amino acids long. CDR3 in amino acids: CASSLTSGGQETQYF. The DNA for the CDR3 is TGCGCCAGCAGCTTAACTAGCGGGGGCCAAGAGACCCAGTACTTC.

This clone was detected many times. The chain has TRBV2 and TRBJ2-5; D may be TRBD1 (6 bases). The CDR3 is 15 residues long. In germline, CDR1 is SNHLY, CDR2 FYNNEI. Trimming left V 5 bases short and J 1 base short, with 14 bases between. CDR3 sequence: CASSSKQGSQETQYF. CDR3 coding DNA: TGTGCCAGCAGTAGTAAACAGGGCTCCCAAGAGACCCAGTACTTC.

This clone was seen ten or more times. The chain carries TRBV5-1 and TRBJ2-5, with D perhaps matching TRBD2 (6 bases). V gave up 1 base and J gave up 4 bases, with 11 bases separating them. This CDR3 is 14 amino acids long. CDR1 SGHRS and CDR2 YFSETQ come from the germline V gene. The CDR3 region has the DNA TGCGCCAGCAGCTTGTTTTTGGGGGGAGAGACCCAGTACTTC. Amino acids: CASSLFLGGETQYF.

This clone is termed medium-sized (0.01 to 0.1%). The V gene is TRBV15, the J gene TRBJ2-7, with 7 bases lining up with TRBD1. CDR3 length: 16 amino acids. Germline CDR1 LNHNV, CDR2 YYDKDF (reference sequence). After removal of 2 bases from V and 0 bases from J, the junction contained 7 bases not matched to a gene. The CDR3 region is CATSRLRTGSSYEQYF. The CDR3 DNA reads TGTGCCACCAGCAGACTTAGGACAGGTAGCTCCTACGAGCAGTACTTC.

This clone was counted ten times or more. V gene TRBV27 combines with J gene TRBJ2-7, with D perhaps TRBD2 (6 bases). There are 15 residues in the CDR3. The germline gives CDR1 MNHEY, CDR2 SMNVEV (reference sequence). The V end lost 4 bases, the J end lost 1 base, and 14 bases lay between the germline ends. DNA for the CDR3: TGTGCCAGCAGTTCCTATCATAGCGGTTCCTACGAGCAGTACTTC. This translates into CASSSYHSGSYEQYF.

The rearrangement joins TRBV30 to TRBJ2-2; the match to TRBD2 covers 14 bases. CDR1 and CDR2 (germline): GTSNPN, SVGIG (reference sequence). The length of the CDR3 is 20 residues. Trimming removed 3 bases from V and 5 bases from J; junction bases left unmatched: 17. The CDR3 sequence is CAWRGGLAGESPIRTGELFF. DNA of the CDR3: TGTGCCTGGAGGGGGGGACTAGCGGGAGAATCCCCTATAAGGACCGGGGAGCTGTTTTTT.

This clone was found many times. Within the sample, other DNA sequences also encode this same CDR3. The V and J genes are TRBV5-1 and TRBJ2-2, with 7 bases aligning to TRBD2. This CDR3 spans 16 amino acids. After removal of 0 bases from V and 7 bases from J, the junction contained 9 bases not matched to a gene. CDR1 is SGHRS, CDR2 YFSETQ, per germline. The CDR3 nucleotides are TGCGCCAGCAGCTTGGGGCCCGCGGGAGCGAGCGGGGAGCTGTTTTTT. This translates into CASSLGPAGASGELFF.

In its sample, this clone ranks as medium-sized (0.01 to 0.1%). The chain is built from TRBV5-5 and TRBJ2-2, with 12 nucleotides matching TRBD1. V gave up 10 bases and J gave up 5 bases; unmatched junction bases: 9. This CDR3 has 15 residues. Germline CDR1 is SGHKS and CDR2 is YYEKEE (reference sequence). CDR3 in amino acids: CASAQGQGATGELFF. Here the CDR3 DNA reads TGTGCCTCCGCCCAGGGACAGGGGGCAACCGGGGAGCTGTTTTTT. The whole variable domain, filled in from reference TRBV5-5 and TRBJ2-2, reads DAGVTQSPTHLIKTRGQQVTLRCSPISGHKSVSWYQQVLGQGPQFIFQYYEKEERGRGNFPDRFSARQFPNYSSELNVNALLLGDSALYLCASAQGQGATGELFFGEGSRLTVL.

This clone counts as medium-sized. J is TRBJ1-2 and V is TRBV9; no reliable D call. This CDR3 is 13 amino acids long. V lost 2 bases and J 2 bases, leaving 7 bases between the germline ends. CDR1 SGDLS and CDR2 YYNGEE come from the germline V gene. DNA of the CDR3: TGTGCCAGCAGCGTCACGCAGAACTATGGCTACACCTTC. Translated, it gives CASSVTQNYGYTF. The whole variable domain, filled in from reference TRBV9 and TRBJ1-2, reads DSGVTQTPKHLITATGQRVTLRCSPRSGDLSVYWYQQSLDQGLQFLIQYYNGEERAKGNILERFSAQQFPDLHSELNLSSLELGDSALYFCASSVTQNYGYTFGSGTRLTVV.

This clone was counted at least ten times. The gene calls are TRBV2 and TRBJ2-7, with TRBD1 matching over 7 bases. Germline CDR1 and CDR2: SNHLY and FYNNEI. The V gene end was trimmed by 6 bases and the J gene end by 4 bases; junction bases not matched to a gene: 6. This CDR3 comprises 13 residues. CDR3 region: CASRSTGLYEQYF. In nucleotides, the CDR3 is TGTGCCAGCAGATCGACAGGGTTATACGAGCAGTACTTC.

There are many counts of this clone. This sequence joins TRBV7-9 and TRBJ1-2; D not certain. Germline values: CDR1 SEHNR, CDR2 FQNEAQ (reference sequence). V shed 5 bases and J shed 5 bases, with 18 bases lying between them. CDR3 length: 15 amino acids. Here the CDR3 DNA reads TGTGCCAGCAGCCCCCGGACGGGAACGGGATATGGCTACACCTTC. Amino acids: CASSPRTGTGYGYTF.

This clone was observed a handful of times. The V gene is TRBV7-2, the J gene TRBJ2-1; a weak D match, TRBD2 (5 bases). Germline V lookup: CDR1 SGHTA, CDR2 FQGNSA. V lost 1 base and J lost 5, with 15 bases in between. The CDR3 length is 16 residues. The CDR3 DNA reads TGTGCCAGCAGCTTAGACATCCCAAGAGGGAACAATGAGCAGTTCTTC. Translation: CASSLDIPRGNNEQFF.

The sample holds many counts of this clone. The J gene is TRBJ2-5, the V gene TRBV11-2; the D is unclear. Trimming left V 6 bases short and J 5 bases short, with 10 bases between. CDR3 size: 12 residues. The germline gives CDR1 SGHAT, CDR2 FQNNGV. CDR3: CASSLRWETQYF. The CDR3 DNA is TGTGCCAGCAGTCTCAGATGGGAGACCCAGTACTTC. The whole variable domain, filled in from reference TRBV11-2 and TRBJ2-5, reads EAGVAQSPRYKIIEKRQSVAFWCNPISGHATLYWYQQILGQGPKLLIQFQNNGVVDDSQLPKDRFSAERLKGVDSTLKIQPAKLEDSAVYLCASSLRWETQYFGPGTRLLVL.

This clone has ten or more counts. The chain couples TRBV9 to TRBJ2-7; D gene uncertain. V was shortened by 4 bases and J by 4 bases, with 12 bases between the two germline ends. Germline V lookup: CDR1 SGDLS, CDR2 YYNGEE. The CDR3 totals 13 residues. CDR3 protein: CASSPQYGYEQYF. CDR3 DNA: TGTGCCAGCAGCCCCCAATACGGTTACGAGCAGTACTTC.

This clone was detected ten times or more. The CDR3 loop reads CATGGTGGEDTQYF. The DNA of the CDR3 is TGTGCCACCGGGGGGACAGGGGGGGAAGATACGCAGTATTTT. The chain is built from TRBV10-3 and TRBJ2-3, with 11 bases that match TRBD1. Germline lookup yields CDR1 ENHRY and CDR2 SYGVKD. The trim removed 10 bases at V and 5 bases at J, leaving 8 bases unmatched. The CDR3 has 14 amino acids.

This clone was picked up many times. This rearrangement joins TRBV19 to TRBJ1-1; 9 bases fit TRBD1. Looked up from germline, CDR1 is LNHDA and CDR2 is SQIVND (reference sequence). This CDR3 comprises 14 residues. V gave up 6 bases and J gave up 4 bases; unmatched junction bases: 6. CDR3 DNA sequence: TGTGCCAGTAGACTGGACAGGGGAGTCACTGAAGCTTTCTTT. Translated: CASRLDRGVTEAFF.

Ten or more counts support this clone. This chain uses TRBV5-6 with TRBJ2-5; perhaps TRBD2 as D (5 bases). CDR3 length: 16 amino acids. V shed 0 bases and J shed 1 base, with 13 bases lying between them. CDR1 and CDR2 from the germline V gene are SGHDT and YYEEEE. The DNA of the CDR3 is TGTGCCAGCAGCTTGGAGGGAGTCGGGCGCCAAGAGACCCAGTACTTC. Protein product: CASSLEGVGRQETQYF.

This clone was observed many times. This chain joins TRBV10-1 and TRBJ2-1; 8 bases match TRBD1. Germline assignment: CDR1 WNHNN and CDR2 SYGVQD (reference sequence). Trimming cost V 5 bases and J 0 bases; bases outside gene matches: 6. The CDR3 spans 16 residues. CDR3 in DNA: TGCGCCAGCAGTTTATACAGGGGGAGCTCCTACAATGAGCAGTTCTTC. This sequence encodes CASSLYRGSSYNEQFF.

This clone was picked up many times. The CDR3, as DNA: TGTGCCTGGACCTACTGGACAGGGGACGGGAATGAGCAGTTCTTC. Protein product: CAWTYWTGDGNEQFF. This chain uses TRBV30 with TRBJ2-1; TRBD1 aligns across 9 bases. From germline, CDR1 is GTSNPN and CDR2 SVGIG (reference sequence). CDR3 length equals 15 residues. Losses at the gene ends were 4 bases for V and 7 bases for J; bases not matched to a gene: 11.